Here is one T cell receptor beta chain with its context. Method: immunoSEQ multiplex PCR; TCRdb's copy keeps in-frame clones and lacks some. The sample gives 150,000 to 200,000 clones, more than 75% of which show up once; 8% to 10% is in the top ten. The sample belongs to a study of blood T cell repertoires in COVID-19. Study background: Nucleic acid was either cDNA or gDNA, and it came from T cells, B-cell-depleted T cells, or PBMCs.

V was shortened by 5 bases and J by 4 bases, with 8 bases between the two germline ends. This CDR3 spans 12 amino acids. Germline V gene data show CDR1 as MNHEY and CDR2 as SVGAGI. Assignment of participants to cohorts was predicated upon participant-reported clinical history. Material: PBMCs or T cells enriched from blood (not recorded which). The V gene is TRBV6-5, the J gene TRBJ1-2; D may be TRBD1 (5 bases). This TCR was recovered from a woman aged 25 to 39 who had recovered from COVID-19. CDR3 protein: CASSNRRYGYTF. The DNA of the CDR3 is TGTGCCAGCAGTAACAGGCGCTATGGCTACACCTTC.